This section outlines one T cell receptor beta chain sequence together with its context. Profiling relied on immunoSEQ multiplex PCR, and the TCRdb table lists in-frame clones only, not all of them. The sample shows 200,000 to 250,000 clones, 90% of them seen only once. The germline CDR1 and CDR2 sequences are LNHDA and SQIVND (reference sequence). The CDR3 has 17 amino acids. The J segment lost 1 base and the V segment lost 6 bases, leaving 12 bases of the junction unmatched. This entry is derived from a study of blood T cell repertoires in COVID-19. The material sequenced was PBMCs or T cells enriched from blood (not recorded which). The J gene is TRBJ2-1, the V gene TRBV19; 7 bases fit TRBD1. This TCR came from a man aged 45 to 65 who had been exposed to COVID-19. The CDR3 sequence: CASSSHLGGYSYNEQFF. CDR3 nucleotide sequence: TGTGCCAGTAGCAGCCACCTAGGGGGCTATTCCTACAATGAGCAGTTCTTC.